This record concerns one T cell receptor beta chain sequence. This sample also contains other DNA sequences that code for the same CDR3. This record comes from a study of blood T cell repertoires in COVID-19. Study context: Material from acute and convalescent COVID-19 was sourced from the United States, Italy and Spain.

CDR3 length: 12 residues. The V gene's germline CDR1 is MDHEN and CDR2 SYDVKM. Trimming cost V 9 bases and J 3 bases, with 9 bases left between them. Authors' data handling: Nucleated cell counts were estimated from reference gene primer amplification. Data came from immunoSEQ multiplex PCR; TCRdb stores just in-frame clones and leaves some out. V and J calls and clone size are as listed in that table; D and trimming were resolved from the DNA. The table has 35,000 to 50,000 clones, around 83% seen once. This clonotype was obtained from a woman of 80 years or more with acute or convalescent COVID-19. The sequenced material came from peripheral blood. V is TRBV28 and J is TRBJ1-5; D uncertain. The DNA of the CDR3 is TGTGCCAGTCGGGGTTCCAATCAGCCCCAGCATTTT. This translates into CASRGSNQPQHF.